The 13 T cell receptor beta chains given below trace back to one sample, sequenced in a study of shared clonotypes between healthy human individuals. Some clones are missing from TCRdb's copy, which holds only in-frame ones; the method was immunoSEQ multiplex PCR. Of about 2.4 million clones listed, 80% to 95% are singletons. Sequenced material: naive CD4+ T cells from PBMCs. As to subset: CD45RA+ positively selected. The origin of the receptors is a man younger than 35 in good health. Some clones in this sample may be carry-over from other donors' samples.

The CDR3 here is CASSGRARDDNEKLFF. Written as DNA, the CDR3 is TGTGCCAGCAGCGGCCGGGCCCGGGACGATAATGAAAAACTGTTTTTT. V is TRBV4-2 and J is TRBJ1-4, with TRBD1 as a possible D gene (5 bases). From germline, CDR1 is LGHNA and CDR2 YNFKEQ. V lost 5 bases and J 4 bases, leaving 17 bases between the germline ends. This CDR3 comprises 16 residues.

The rearrangement links TRBV5-1 to TRBJ1-6; the D gene is possibly TRBD1 (5 bases). Trimming removed 2 bases from V and 5 bases from J, with 14 bases in between. CDR1 is SGHRS, CDR2 YFSETQ, per germline. CDR3 size: 16 residues. The CDR3 reads CASSLTGDRDNSPLHF. Written as DNA, the CDR3 is TGCGCCAGCAGCTTAACGGGGGATAGGGATAATTCACCCCTCCACTTT.

V is TRBV11-2 and J is TRBJ2-2; the D gene is possibly TRBD1 (5 bases). CDR1 and CDR2 (germline): SGHAT, FQNNGV. This CDR3 region has 14 residues. The germline V and J ends were trimmed by 5 bases and 3 bases, with 10 bases remaining between them. CDR3 sequence reads: CASSTGQDTGELFF. The CDR3 DNA reads TGTGCCAGCAGCACAGGACAAGACACCGGGGAGCTGTTTTTT.

The chain has TRBV30 and TRBJ2-6; D is unresolved. Deletions cut 0 bases from V and 3 bases from J, with 6 bases between. The CDR3 runs 14 residues. The germline V gene encodes CDR1 GTSNPN and CDR2 SVGIG (reference sequence). The CDR3 region is CAWSVPHGANVLTF. CDR3 coding DNA: TGTGCCTGGAGTGTACCCCATGGGGCCAACGTCCTGACTTTC.

About this clone itself: The same CDR3 arises from other DNA sequences in this sample as well. The chain links TRBV6-5 to TRBJ1-1, with TRBD1 matching 7 bases. The CDR3 totals 14 residues. The junction had 4 bases not matched to a gene; V was cut back by 6 bases and J by 0 bases. CDR1 is MNHEY, CDR2 SVGAGI, per germline. Here the CDR3 DNA reads TGTGCCAGCAGCGCCGGGACAGTGAACACTGAAGCTTTCTTT. Amino acid sequence: CASSAGTVNTEAFF.

J is TRBJ2-7 and V is TRBV15; tentative D call: TRBD2 (5 bases). The V end was cut by 1 base, the J end by 6 bases, with 19 bases between. The CDR3 is 16 amino acids. Germline values: CDR1 LNHNV, CDR2 YYDKDF (reference sequence). As DNA, the CDR3 is TGTGCCACCAGCAGAGGCGGAATAGCGCGAACCCTCGAGCAGTACTTC. Its translation: CATSRGGIARTLEQYF. Supplemented by reference TRBV15 and TRBJ2-7, the full variable domain reads DAMVIQNPRYQVTQFGKPVTLSCSQTLNHNVMYWYQQKSSQAPKLLFHYYDKDFNNEADTPDNFQSRRPNTSFCFLDIRSPGLGDTAMYLCATSRGGIARTLEQYFGPGTRLTVT.

The CDR3 reads CASRRDRGALSGANVLTF. For the CDR3, the DNA is TGTGCCAGCAGACGGGACAGGGGAGCCCTCTCTGGGGCCAACGTCCTGACTTTC. This chain uses TRBV7-2 with TRBJ2-6, with 10 positions matching TRBD1. This CDR3 has 18 amino acids. V gave up 6 bases and J gave up 0 bases; unmatched junction bases: 8. Germline loops: CDR1 SGHTA, CDR2 FQGNSA.

V usage is TRBV7-9 and J usage is TRBJ2-1; tentative D call: TRBD1 (5 bases). Germline-derived CDR1 and CDR2 are SEHNR and FQNEAQ (reference sequence). The CDR3 is made up of 14 amino acids. V was pared by 5 bases and J by 6 bases, with 14 bases between. The CDR3 nucleotides read TGTGCCAGCAGCGCCTACAGGTTCGGCAATGAGCAGTTCTTC. Translated, it gives CASSAYRFGNEQFF.

Remarks on this clone: Other DNA sequences in this sample translate to the same CDR3. This sequence joins TRBV6-5 and TRBJ1-1; a possible D gene is TRBD1 (5 bases). Looked up from germline, CDR1 is MNHEY and CDR2 is SVGAGI. This CDR3 has 14 residues. V lost 2 bases and J 4 bases, leaving 11 bases between the germline ends. As DNA, the CDR3 is TGTGCCAGCAGTTACCAGGGTTGGGGCACTGAAGCTTTCTTT. Translation gives CASSYQGWGTEAFF.

The V call is TRBV7-2, the J call TRBJ2-7; the match to TRBD1 covers 9 bases. Germline-derived CDR1 and CDR2 are SGHTA and FQGNSA. This CDR3 contains 14 residues. With 2 bases clipped from V and 5 bases from J, the junction kept 4 bases outside the gene matches. CDR3 sequence: CASSLLGQGHEQYF. CDR3 nucleotides: TGTGCCAGCAGCTTATTGGGACAGGGCCACGAGCAGTACTTC.

This chain connects TRBV6-6 to TRBJ1-5, with D unresolved. Germline-derived CDR1 and CDR2 are MNHNY and SVGAGI (reference sequence). The length of the CDR3 is 13 residues. V dropped 2 bases and J dropped 6 bases, with 8 bases sitting between them. The CDR3 DNA reads as TGTGCCAGCAGTTACACGGCGGGTCAGCCCCAGCATTTT. Amino acid sequence: CASSYTAGQPQHF.

This clone occurred once. The gene calls are TRBV29-1 and TRBJ2-5; a weak D match, TRBD1 (6 bases). This CDR3 has 13 amino acids. V lost 1 base, J lost 5 bases, and 11 bases lay in between. The germline gives CDR1 SQVTM, CDR2 ANQGSEA. In DNA form, the CDR3 reads TGCAGCGTTGAAGCTACAGGGAAGGAGACCCAGTACTTC. It encodes CSVEATGKETQYF.

The chain has TRBV6-1 and TRBJ1-1; possibly TRBD1 for D (5 bases). The CDR3 is made up of 13 amino acids. V lost 7 bases and J lost 1, with 10 bases in between. CDR1 MNHNS and CDR2 SASEGT come from the germline V gene. The DNA of the CDR3 is TGTGCCAGCATTCTTGACAGGAACACTGAAGCTTTCTTT. It translates to CASILDRNTEAFF.